This TCR beta chain was obtained from a study of Graves' ophthalmopathy and Graves' hyperthyroidism. The sample holds many counts of this clonotype. Uncontrolled infections, pregnancy, lactation or other autoimmune diseases led to patient exclusion. CDR3 length equals 15 residues. After removal of 6 bases from V and 2 bases from J, the junction contained 7 bases not matched to a gene. Germline CDR1 MNHNY, CDR2 SVGAGI (reference sequence). Amplification targeted the TCR beta CDR3 regions, with RNA transcripts as the source material. HTBI primers served in a first-round RT-PCR, which a second-round multiplex PCR followed. Via MiXCR, TCRdb re-called the multiplex PCR reads, giving one row per CDR3 protein. The sample has more than 550,000 distinct CDR3 sequences, roughly 41% seen once.

The origin of this receptor is an adult man with Graves' ophthalmopathy. The J gene is TRBJ1-5, the V gene TRBV6-6; TRBD1 matches at 7 bases. Source material: peripheral blood. CDR3 protein: CASREDRVRNQPQHF. The CDR3 bases are TGTGCCAGCAGAGAAGACAGGGTTCGCAATCAGCCCCAGCATTTT.